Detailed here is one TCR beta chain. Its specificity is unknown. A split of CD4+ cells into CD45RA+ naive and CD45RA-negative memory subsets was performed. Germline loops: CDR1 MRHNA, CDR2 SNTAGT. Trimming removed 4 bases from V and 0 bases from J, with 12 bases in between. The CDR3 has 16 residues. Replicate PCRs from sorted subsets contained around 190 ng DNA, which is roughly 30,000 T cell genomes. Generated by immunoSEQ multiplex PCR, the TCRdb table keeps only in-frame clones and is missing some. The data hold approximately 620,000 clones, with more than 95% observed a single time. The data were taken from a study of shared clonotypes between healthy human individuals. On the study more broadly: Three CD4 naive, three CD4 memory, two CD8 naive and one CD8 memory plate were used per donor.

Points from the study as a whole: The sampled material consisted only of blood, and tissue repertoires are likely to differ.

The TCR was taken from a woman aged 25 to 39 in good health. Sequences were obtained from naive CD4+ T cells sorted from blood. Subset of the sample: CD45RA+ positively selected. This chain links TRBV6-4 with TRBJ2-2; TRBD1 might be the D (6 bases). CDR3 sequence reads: CASSGPTGPNTGELFF. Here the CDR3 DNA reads TGTGCCAGCAGTGGCCCGACAGGCCCGAACACCGGGGAGCTGTTTTTT.